The rows below give T cell receptor beta chains drawn from one sample of a study of T-cell memory formation after mild COVID-19. TCRdb itself ran the 5' RACE reads through MiXCR, one entry per CDR3 protein. Of 400,000 to 450,000 distinct CDR3 sequences in the sample, roughly 17% are singletons; the top ten hold roughly a fifth. Sequences were obtained from PBMCs or a T cell subset sorted from them (not recorded which). The receptor set was obtained from a man aged 18 to 35 who had mild COVID-19 (a few samples of this study predate the infection). Cell type and time point are not known. Each CDR3 is given with its conserved first and last residue. D genes are given only for firm matches. Rows may omit the clone size; those that give it use once, few, many or a size class.

V	size	D	J	CDR3	DNA
TRBV29-1	many	TRBD2	TRBJ2-1	CSVEELLSGGAGEQFF	TGCAGCGTTGAAGAGCTCCTCTCCGGGGGGGCCGGGGAGCAGTTCTTC
TRBV24-1	many	TRBD2	TRBJ2-1	CATSDFGGAGYNEQFF	TGTGCCACCAGTGATTTCGGGGGGGCAGGCTACAATGAGCAGTTCTTC
TRBV5-5	many	TRBD1	TRBJ2-2	CASSSRTGEVGELFF	TGTGCCAGCAGCTCCCGGACAGGGGAAGTCGGGGAGCTGTTTTTT
TRBV7-8	-	TRBD1	TRBJ1-6	CASQTGVGSPLHF	TGTGCCAGTCAGACAGGGGTAGGGTCACCCCTCCACTTT
TRBV5-4	-	TRBD2	TRBJ2-4	CASSPGLAENIQYF	TGTGCCAGCAGCCCCGGACTAGCGGAAAACATTCAGTACTTC
TRBV29-1	-	-	TRBJ2-7	CSVTRDGGEQYF	TGCAGCGTGACCAGGGATGGGGGCGAGCAGTACTTC
TRBV10-3	-	-	TRBJ2-3	CAISRQGGVDTQYF	TGTGCCATCAGCCGACAGGGAGGAGTAGATACGCAGTATTTT
TRBV5-6	-	TRBD1	TRBJ2-1	CASSFHPTGINNEQFF	TGTGCCAGCAGCTTTCATCCGACAGGGATCAACAATGAGCAGTTCTTC
TRBV11-2	-	TRBD1	TRBJ2-1	CASSLLSDRVRNEQFF	TGTGCCAGCAGCTTACTTTCGGACAGGGTTAGGAATGAGCAGTTCTTC
TRBV7-8	few	TRBD1	TRBJ1-1	CASSLGRDSLNTEAFF	TGTGCCAGCAGCTTAGGGCGGGACAGTTTGAACACTGAAGCTTTCTTT
TRBV5-4	few	-	TRBJ2-1	CASSLYSLWGDEQFF	TGTGCCAGCAGCTTGTACAGCCTGTGGGGCGATGAGCAGTTCTTC
TRBV2	-	TRBD1	TRBJ2-3	CASETGTDTQYF	TGTGCCAGCGAGACAGGGACAGATACGCAGTATTTT
TRBV7-3	-	-	TRBJ2-1	CASSLTRAWGINEQFF	TGTGCCAGCAGCTTAACGAGAGCGTGGGGGATCAATGAGCAGTTCTTC
TRBV6-5	many	-	TRBJ2-3	CASSFLTSTDTQYF	TGTGCCAGCAGTTTCCTGACTAGCACAGATACGCAGTATTTT
TRBV4-3	-	-	TRBJ1-6	CASSQAAGSVPPLHF	TGCGCCAGCAGCCAAGCGGCAGGGAGTGTTCCACCCCTCCACTTT
TRBV6-2/TRBV6-3	few	TRBD2	TRBJ2-5	CASSYPSGGAYETQYF	TGTGCCAGCAGTTACCCTAGCGGGGGGGCCTACGAGACCCAGTACTTC
TRBV7-3	few	TRBD1	TRBJ1-2	CASSDGQGSGYTF	TGTGCCAGCAGCGACGGACAGGGCTCGGGCTACACCTTC
TRBV25-1	few	TRBD2	TRBJ2-3	CASSQRLAGTDTQYF	TGTGCCAGCAGTCAGCGGCTAGCGGGGACAGATACGCAGTATTTT
TRBV5-1	few	TRBD1	TRBJ1-2	CASSWTGPGYGYTF	TGCGCCAGCAGCTGGACAGGGCCGGGGTATGGCTACACCTTC
TRBV7-2	few	-	TRBJ2-6	CASIPAGANVLTF	TGTGCCAGCATCCCCGCTGGGGCCAACGTCCTGACTTTC
TRBV7-9	many	TRBD1	TRBJ2-3	CASSLGRDSPPHF	TGTGCCAGCAGCTTAGGTCGGGACAGTCCTCCCCATTTT
TRBV10-3	-	TRBD2	TRBJ2-3	CAISESTSGGQRPTDTQYF	TGTGCCATCAGTGAGTCGACTAGCGGGGGGCAACGACCCACAGATACGCAGTATTTT
TRBV27	few	-	TRBJ2-7	CASSLSRDVYEQYF	TGTGCCAGCAGTTTATCCCGGGACGTATACGAGCAGTACTTC
TRBV29-1	-	-	TRBJ2-2	CSVEVAGMGTGELFF	TGCAGCGTTGAAGTGGCAGGCATGGGCACCGGGGAGCTGTTTTTT
TRBV7-2	few	TRBD2	TRBJ2-3	CASSFRTSADTQYF	TGTGCCAGCAGCTTTAGGACTAGCGCAGATACGCAGTATTTT
TRBV4-3	few	-	TRBJ2-1	CASSQGATRGRNEQFF	TGCGCCAGCAGCCAAGGGGCTACCCGGGGTAGGAATGAGCAGTTCTTC
TRBV9	few	-	TRBJ1-2	CASSGPVGQPYGYTF	TGTGCCAGCAGCGGACCAGTAGGACAGCCGTATGGCTACACCTTC
TRBV7-7	-	-	TRBJ2-5	CASSLARVGGPPETQYF	TGTGCCAGCAGCTTAGCTCGGGTCGGCGGACCTCCAGAGACCCAGTACTTC
TRBV6-2/TRBV6-3	few	TRBD1	TRBJ1-1	CASRAGGANTEAFF	TGTGCCAGCAGGGCAGGGGGAGCGAACACTGAAGCTTTCTTT
TRBV6-4	few	-	TRBJ2-2	CASSRVGSGTGELFF	TGTGCCAGCAGTCGCGTGGGCAGTGGCACCGGGGAGCTGTTTTTT
TRBV7-9	-	-	TRBJ2-5	CASGGSGSSIQYF	TGTGCCAGCGGTGGATCGGGCTCTTCGATCCAGTACTTC
TRBV4-3	-	-	TRBJ2-1	CASSQDLAYNEQFF	TGCGCCAGCAGCCAAGATCTGGCTTACAATGAGCAGTTCTTC
TRBV6-5	-	-	TRBJ2-5	CASSRTVYQETQYF	TGTGCCAGCAGTCGAACAGTGTACCAAGAGACCCAGTACTTC
TRBV6-2/TRBV6-3	few	TRBD1	TRBJ1-4	CASTGQGNEKLFF	TGTGCCAGCACGGGACAGGGAAATGAAAAACTGTTTTTT
TRBV7-2	few	-	TRBJ1-1	CASSPTPLNTEAFF	TGTGCCAGCAGCCCAACACCGCTGAACACTGAAGCTTTCTTT
TRBV25-1	few	-	TRBJ2-3	CASSEGLGTYTDTQYF	TGTGCCAGCAGTGAAGGTTTAGGGACGTACACAGATACGCAGTATTTT
TRBV24-1	few	-	TRBJ2-2	CASSGGKSGELFF	TGTGCCTCTTCAGGGGGGAAGAGCGGGGAGCTGTTTTTT
TRBV4-1	many	-	TRBJ2-3	CASSQEGGPSTDTQYF	TGCGCCAGCAGCCAAGAAGGAGGGCCTAGCACAGATACGCAGTATTTT
TRBV4-3	few	-	TRBJ1-6	CASSQSSSYNSPLHF	TGCGCCAGCAGCCAAAGCAGCTCCTATAATTCACCCCTCCACTTT
TRBV7-6	few	TRBD1	TRBJ1-2	CASSLQPPDRGRGYTF	TGTGCCAGCAGCCTCCAGCCCCCGGACAGGGGACGGGGCTACACCTTC
TRBV28	-	-	TRBJ1-5	CASSRRGGVVNQPQHF	TGTGCCAGCAGTAGGAGGGGCGGGGTGGTCAATCAGCCCCAGCATTTT
TRBV5-6	few	-	TRBJ2-3	CASRWAADTDTQYF	TGTGCCAGCAGATGGGCTGCAGACACAGATACGCAGTATTTT
TRBV7-2	-	-	TRBJ2-5	CASRNKAGSETQYF	TGTGCCAGCAGAAACAAGGCCGGTTCAGAGACCCAGTACTTC
TRBV9	-	-	TRBJ2-3	CASSLAQDTQYF	TGTGCCAGCAGTCTAGCCCAAGATACGCAGTATTTT
TRBV12-3/TRBV12-4	few	-	TRBJ1-1	CASKIMNTEAFF	TGTGCCAGCAAGATCATGAACACTGAAGCTTTCTTT
TRBV6-6	-	TRBD2	TRBJ2-2	CASVVWASGNTGELFF	TGTGCCAGCGTGGTTTGGGCTAGCGGGAACACCGGGGAGCTGTTTTTT
TRBV4-3	few	-	TRBJ1-1	CASSQVRVGTEAFF	TGCGCCAGCAGCCAAGTTCGGGTTGGCACTGAAGCTTTCTTT
TRBV5-5	-	-	TRBJ2-3	CASSGPLTDTQYF	TGTGCCAGCAGCGGGCCTCTCACAGATACGCAGTATTTT
TRBV9	few	-	TRBJ1-6	CASSPQPSYNSPLHF	TGTGCCAGCAGCCCCCAACCCTCCTATAATTCACCCCTCCACTTT
TRBV6-2/TRBV6-3	few	-	TRBJ1-1	CASSFQVGTEAFF	TGTGCCAGCTCGTTCCAGGTGGGCACTGAAGCTTTCTTT
TRBV4-3	few	TRBD2	TRBJ2-2	CASSQELPGGSTGELFF	TGCGCCAGCAGCCAAGAGTTGCCGGGGGGGTCCACCGGGGAGCTGTTTTTT
TRBV5-8	-	-	TRBJ2-3	CASSSPDRFSTDTQYF	TGTGCCAGCAGCTCCCCCGACAGATTCAGCACAGATACGCAGTATTTT
TRBV6-4	-	-	TRBJ1-6	CASSEDGNSPLHF	TGTGCCAGCAGTGAAGACGGAAATTCACCCCTCCACTTT